The sequence of this T cell receptor beta chain was determined in a study of blood T cells in healthy people across ages. Then a second PCR, running roughly 7 to 11 cycles, was carried out with a sample-barcoded 5' primer and a J-beta primer mix. TCRdb ran MiXCR on the 5' RACE reads and lists one entry per CDR3 protein. The sample lists about 800,000 distinct CDR3 sequences, more than 45% seen once, with approximately 21% in the top ten. Findings of the study overall: Compared with aged donors, long-lived donors showed fewer expanded clones, suggesting selection. In the absence of known donor CMV status, changes in expanded clonotypes were possibly confounded.

In regard to this clonotype: Its antigen remains unidentified.

This receptor was identified in a man aged 30 to 39 in good health. Sequences were obtained from blood.

CDR3 bases: TGCAGCGCTTACTACAATGAGCAGTTCTTC. It codes for CSAYYNEQFF. The V and J genes are TRBV29-1 and TRBJ2-1; no clear D. Trimming stripped 7 bases from V and 3 bases from J, with 4 bases between. Germline V gives CDR1 SQVTM, CDR2 ANQGSEA. The CDR3 is made up of 10 amino acids.